The present T cell receptor (beta chain) was sequenced within a study of blood T cell repertoires in COVID-19. In its sample, this clone was seen once. Generated by immunoSEQ multiplex PCR, the TCRdb table keeps only in-frame clones and is missing some. The table has 250,000 to 300,000 clones, around 90% seen once; the top ten hold roughly 1.1%. CDR3 size: 12 residues. V was cut by 1 base and J by 6 bases, with 6 bases left in between. CDR1 SEHNR and CDR2 FQNEAQ come from the germline V gene (reference sequence). The study recruited people aged about 18 to 90 years across 24 US areas. The rearrangement joins TRBV7-9 to TRBJ1-1; possibly TRBD1 for D (5 bases). The sequence derives from a woman aged 30 to 39 who had recovered from COVID-19. Sequenced material: PBMCs or T cells enriched from blood (not recorded which). The CDR3 loop reads CASSLGGSEAFF. CDR3 in DNA: TGTGCCAGCAGCTTAGGGGGCTCTGAAGCTTTCTTT.